Sequencing of this T cell receptor beta chain was carried out in a study of T cell changes during pregnancy in multiple sclerosis. This clone was counted once. Sequencing was performed with immunoSEQ multiplex PCR; in TCRdb, only in-frame clones are kept and a portion is missing. Seen here are some 75,000 clones, roughly 96% observed once, and the top ten hold about 1%. CDR1 is ENHRY, CDR2 SYGVKD, per germline. Trimming cost V 3 bases and J 0 bases, with 6 bases left between them. The CDR3 totals 14 residues. This specimen was peripheral blood, taken in the second trimester of pregnancy. The TCR comes from a female donor with multiple sclerosis, enrolled in a pregnancy study. V and J are TRBV10-3 and TRBJ1-5; no firm D call. The CDR3: CAISDKHSNQPQHF. DNA for the CDR3: TGTGCCATCAGTGATAAGCATAGCAATCAGCCCCAGCATTTT.